This T cell receptor beta chain was recovered during a study of CD8 T cells in Susac syndrome. Random hexamers served to reverse transcribe roughly 0.5 to 1 ug RNA. Amplification of TCR beta CDR3 was carried out by immunoSEQ multiplex PCR, which covered 54 Vbeta and 13 Jbeta segments. TCRdb re-analysed the immunoSEQ multiplex PCR reads in MiXCR, keeping a single row per CDR3 protein. The data contain around 170,000 distinct CDR3 sequences, approximately 94% of them seen just once; the ten biggest clones take up around 0.092%. This CDR3 contains 16 residues. V gave up 4 bases and J gave up 4 bases; unmatched junction bases: 8. Looked up from germline, CDR1 is SGHTA and CDR2 is FQGTGA.

The receptor's source is a human donor with Susac syndrome. Sequenced sample: CD4+ T cells from PBMCs. The rearrangement links TRBV7-3 to TRBJ2-3, with TRBD2 matching over 10 bases. In DNA, the CDR3 is TGTGCCAGCAGCTCCCCTCTAGCGGGGGTCTCAGATACGCAGTATTTT. Translation gives CASSSPLAGVSDTQYF.